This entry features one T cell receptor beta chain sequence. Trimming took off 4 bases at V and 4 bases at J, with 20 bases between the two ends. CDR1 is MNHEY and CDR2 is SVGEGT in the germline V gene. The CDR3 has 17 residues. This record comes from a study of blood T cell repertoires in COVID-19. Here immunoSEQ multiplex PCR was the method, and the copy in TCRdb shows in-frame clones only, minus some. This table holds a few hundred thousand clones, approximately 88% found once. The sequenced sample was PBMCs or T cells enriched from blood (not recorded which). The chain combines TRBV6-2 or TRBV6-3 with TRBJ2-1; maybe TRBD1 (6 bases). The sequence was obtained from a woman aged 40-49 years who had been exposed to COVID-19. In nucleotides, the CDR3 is TGTGCCAGCAGTTCCACCCCGGGACACCGGGGATACAATGAGCAGTTCTTC. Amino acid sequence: CASSSTPGHRGYNEQFF.